This is a list of T cell receptor beta chains from one sample in a study of shared T cell receptors in the human thymus. Only in-frame clones appear in the TCRdb table, and some are missing; sequencing was by immunoSEQ multiplex PCR. The table lists more than 300,000 clones, 85% to 95% of them singletons. The source material was thymocytes. Receptor source: a human donor. The CDR3 runs from the conserved cysteine through the conserved F or W. D genes are given only for firm matches. Clone size appears in some rows only: once, few, many, or a class for an expanded clone.

V gene: TRBV6-5
D gene: TRBD1
clone size: NA
J gene: TRBJ2-4
CDR3 DNA: TGTGCCAGCAGGCGACAGGGGGCAGCCAAAAACATTCAGTACTTC
CDR3 protein: CASRRQGAAKNIQYF

V gene: TRBV5-6
D gene: TRBD2
clone size: NA
J gene: TRBJ2-7
CDR3 DNA: TGTGCCAGCAGCTCCCCTGGGGGAGGGAAACCCTACGAGCAGTACTTC
CDR3 protein: CASSSPGGGKPYEQYF

V gene: TRBV6-6
D gene: NA
clone size: NA
J gene: TRBJ1-5
CDR3 DNA: TGTGCCAGCAGCTCCCCAGGGTATATGAATCAGCCCCAGCATTTT
CDR3 protein: CASSSPGYMNQPQHF

V gene: TRBV30
D gene: TRBD1
clone size: once
J gene: TRBJ1-5
CDR3 DNA: TGTGCCTTTAGGACAGGGGGTCAGCCCCAGCATTTT
CDR3 protein: CAFRTGGQPQHF

V gene: TRBV11-3
D gene: NA
clone size: NA
J gene: TRBJ2-1
CDR3 DNA: TGTGCCAGCAGGAATAGCTATGAGCAGTTCTTC
CDR3 protein: CASRNSYEQFF

V gene: TRBV18
D gene: NA
clone size: NA
J gene: TRBJ1-1
CDR3 DNA: TGTGCCAGCTCACCATCGTCCCGGACAGAATATTTCTTT
CDR3 protein: CASSPSSRTEYFF

V gene: TRBV7-2
D gene: TRBD1
clone size: NA
J gene: TRBJ2-1
CDR3 DNA: TGTGCCAGCAGCTTAGTCCGGGACAGGGGATACAATGAGCAGTTCTTC
CDR3 protein: CASSLVRDRGYNEQFF

V gene: TRBV27
D gene: NA
clone size: NA
J gene: TRBJ2-1
CDR3 DNA: TGTGCCAGCAGTTTATGGGAGGGGGGGAAAGGGAAGGAACCCTACAATGAGCAGTTCTTC
CDR3 protein: CASSLWEGGKGKEPYNEQFF

V gene: TRBV27
D gene: NA
clone size: NA
J gene: TRBJ2-3
CDR3 DNA: TGTGCCAGCAGTTTAGTAGCCGGAGGGCCAGATACGCAGTATTTT
CDR3 protein: CASSLVAGGPDTQYF

V gene: TRBV6-5
D gene: NA
clone size: NA
J gene: TRBJ1-2
CDR3 DNA: TGTGCCAGCAGTGAACCTCCGGGTTGGTATGGCTACACCTTC
CDR3 protein: CASSEPPGWYGYTF

V gene: TRBV4-1
D gene: TRBD1
clone size: NA
J gene: TRBJ1-2
CDR3 DNA: TGCGCCAGCAGCCAAGATGTTGGGACAGGGAGGGTCTATGGCTACACCTTC
CDR3 protein: CASSQDVGTGRVYGYTF